The 17 T cell receptor beta chains given below trace back to one sample, sequenced in a study of cytomegalovirus exposure and HLA in healthy donors. 13 Jbeta primers and 60 Vbeta primers were used for the PCR. Produced via immunoSEQ multiplex PCR; TCRdb's table is partial and in-frame only. The top ten hold about 1.8% of the sample, which has around 190,000 clones, 81% seen once. The sample was PBMCs. Every receptor here comes from a man between 18 and 35 years old in good health and CMV-seronegative.

The chain carries TRBV5-1 and TRBJ2-7; a weak D match, TRBD1 (5 bases). The CDR3 has 15 amino acids. Trimming removed 5 bases at V and 6 bases at J, with 21 bases between. Germline CDR1 SGHRS, CDR2 YFSETQ. The CDR3 coding sequence is TGCGCCAGCAGACCCGGCCAGGGAAGTTCGGTCGAGCAGTACTTC. This codes for CASRPGQGSSVEQYF.

The chain is built from TRBV7-6 and TRBJ1-1; D might be TRBD1 (5 bases). The CDR3 sequence is 14 residues long. V gave up 4 bases and J gave up 1 base, with 10 bases separating them. The germline gives CDR1 SGHVS, CDR2 FNYEAQ. CDR3 sequence (DNA): TGTGCCAGCAGCTCCGCGGGGGGGAACACTGAAGCTTTCTTT. It codes for CASSSAGGNTEAFF.

This clone was detected a few times. The chain combines TRBV25-1 with TRBJ1-1, with 10 bases identical to TRBD1. CDR1 and CDR2 (germline): MGHDK, SYGVNS. The CDR3 covers 15 residues. The V segment lost 6 bases and the J segment 1 base; nucleotides outside the gene matches: 5. The chain's CDR3 is CASSHRDRGNTEAFF. Here the CDR3 DNA reads TGTGCCAGCAGCCACCGGGACAGGGGGAACACTGAAGCTTTCTTT.

The chain combines TRBV5-6 with TRBJ2-1; 8 nucleotides align to TRBD2. Trimming took 2 bases from V and 5 from J; bases not matched to a gene: 0. This CDR3 comprises 13 residues. CDR1 and CDR2 from the germline V gene are SGHDT and YYEEEE. As DNA, the CDR3 is TGTGCCAGCAGCTTAGCGGGGGACAATGAGCAGTTCTTC. Its translation: CASSLAGDNEQFF.

This clone has only a few counts. The chain joins TRBV15 to TRBJ1-1; D is possibly TRBD1 (5 bases). This CDR3 contains 13 residues. From germline, CDR1 is LNHNV and CDR2 YYDKDF (reference sequence). V was cut by 3 bases and J by 10 bases, with 15 bases left in between. CDR3 region: CATSSTGGDGAFF. The DNA for the CDR3 is TGTGCCACCAGCAGTACGGGGGGGGACGGAGCTTTCTTT. Full variable domain (rest looked up from reference TRBV15 and TRBJ1-1): DAMVIQNPRYQVTQFGKPVTLSCSQTLNHNVMYWYQQKSSQAPKLLFHYYDKDFNNEADTPDNFQSRRPNTSFCFLDIRSPGLGDTAMYLCATSSTGGDGAFFGQGTRLTVV.

The chain combines TRBV13 with TRBJ2-3, with TRBD2 matching over 9 bases. Germline V gene data show CDR1 as PRHDT and CDR2 as FYEKMQ (reference sequence). V lost 7 bases and J lost 6; bases outside the gene matches: 17. CDR3 length: 17 amino acids. In nucleotides, the CDR3 is TGTGCCAGCACCTCTAGCGGGGAAGCTAGCTTTCTCGATACGCAGTATTTT. Amino acid sequence: CASTSSGEASFLDTQYF.

This chain links TRBV18 with TRBJ2-5, with D perhaps matching TRBD2 (5 bases). Germline values: CDR1 KGHSH, CDR2 LQKENI. V was pared by 4 bases and J by 4 bases, with 13 bases between. The CDR3 is 14 amino acids. The CDR3 sequence: CASSRDHRGETQYF. The CDR3 region has the DNA TGTGCCAGCTCACGCGACCACCGGGGAGAGACCCAGTACTTC.

The chain uses TRBV5-6 and TRBJ2-3, with D possibly being TRBD1 (8 bases). V was trimmed by 5 bases and J by 1 base, leaving 23 bases between them. The V gene's germline CDR1 is SGHDT and CDR2 YYEEEE. CDR3 length: 18 residues. The CDR3, as DNA: TGTGCCAGCAGGGCGGGGGTATGGACAGGGTCGGGCACAGATACGCAGTATTTT. It translates to CASRAGVWTGSGTDTQYF. Full variable domain (rest looked up from reference TRBV5-6 and TRBJ2-3): DAGVTQSPTHLIKTRGQQVTLRCSPKSGHDTVSWYQQALGQGPQFIFQYYEEEERQRGNFPDRFSGHQFPNYSSELNVNALLLGDSALYLCASRAGVWTGSGTDTQYFGPGTRLTVL.

This chain uses TRBV18 with TRBJ1-1; tentative D call: TRBD1 (6 bases). The CDR3 is 15 amino acids. V dropped 6 bases and J dropped 5 bases, with 19 bases sitting between them. In germline, CDR1 is KGHSH, CDR2 LQKENI. CDR3 nucleotides: TGTGCCAGCTCCCCTGGCGGGGGCGTGGGAACTGAAGCTTTCTTT. Encoded protein: CASSPGGGVGTEAFF.

This clone has only a few counts. V gene TRBV30 combines with J gene TRBJ2-1, with D uncertain. Trimming stripped 4 bases from V and 0 bases from J, with 7 bases between. The V gene's germline CDR1 is GTSNPN and CDR2 SVGIG (reference sequence). This CDR3 is built from 13 residues. The CDR3 loop reads CAWTRSSYNEQFF. CDR3 bases: TGTGCCTGGACTAGGAGCTCCTACAATGAGCAGTTCTTC.

This rearrangement joins TRBV29-1 to TRBJ2-3, with D possibly being TRBD2 (6 bases). The CDR3 is 13 amino acids. The ends were cut back, 6 bases at V and 0 bases at J, with 10 bases in the middle. Germline V gene lookup returns CDR1 SQVTM and CDR2 ANQGSEA. This CDR3 reads CSVEGMSTDTQYF. The DNA of the CDR3 is TGCAGCGTGGAGGGGATGAGCACAGATACGCAGTATTTT.

As concerns this clone: Other nucleotide sequences from this sample produce the same CDR3. The chain couples TRBV13 to TRBJ2-1; possible D gene TRBD2, 6 bases. The V and J ends lost 6 bases and 10 bases respectively, with 10 bases between them. The CDR3 consists of 11 residues. Per the germline V gene, CDR1 is PRHDT and CDR2 is FYEKMQ (reference sequence). The CDR3 reads CASRSSGEQFF. CDR3 DNA sequence: TGTGCCAGCAGGTCAAGCGGGGAGCAGTTCTTC.

The chain joins TRBV28 to TRBJ2-7, with 11 bases that match TRBD1. Trimming took 4 bases from V and 2 from J; bases not matched to a gene: 7. Germline-derived CDR1 and CDR2 are MDHEN and SYDVKM. This CDR3 is 16 amino acids long. This chain's CDR3 is CASSSRGQGVPYEQYF. The DNA for the CDR3 is TGTGCCAGCAGTTCCCGGGGACAGGGGGTTCCCTACGAGCAGTACTTC.

The chain has TRBV10-1 and TRBJ1-1; the D gene is possibly TRBD1 (5 bases). V was trimmed by 6 bases and J by 1 base, leaving 12 bases between them. Germline CDR1 WNHNN, CDR2 SYGVQD (reference sequence). The CDR3 spans 14 residues. In nucleotides, the CDR3 is TGCGCCAGCAGGCCAGGGCATCAGAACACTGAAGCTTTCTTT. It specifies CASRPGHQNTEAFF.

Here the CDR3 DNA reads TGCGCCAGCAGCCAAGATCCGGGACAGGGGTTCTACAATGAGCAGTTCTTC. Translated, it gives CASSQDPGQGFYNEQFF. V usage is TRBV4-3 and J usage is TRBJ2-1, with 10 bases that match TRBD1. With 0 bases clipped from V and 3 bases from J, the junction kept 5 bases outside the gene matches. Germline CDR1 is LGHNA and CDR2 is YSLEER. CDR3 size: 17 residues.

This sequence joins TRBV11-2 and TRBJ2-7, with 7 bases matching TRBD2. In germline, CDR1 is SGHAT, CDR2 FQNNGV. The CDR3 spans 13 residues. Trimming at V came to 6 bases and at J to 2 bases, leaving 4 bases not matched to a gene. Here the CDR3 DNA reads TGTGCCAGCAGATTACGGGAGGCCTACGAGCAGTACTTC. It yields the protein CASRLREAYEQYF.

The V call is TRBV19, the J call TRBJ2-3; unclear D gene. CDR1 is LNHDA and CDR2 is SQIVND in the germline V gene (reference sequence). The CDR3 has 15 residues. The ends were cut back, 3 bases at V and 1 base at J, with 11 bases in the middle. The chain's CDR3 is CASSIDAGGTDTQYF. In nucleotides, the CDR3 is TGTGCCAGTAGTATTGATGCCGGTGGCACAGATACGCAGTATTTT. The full variable domain, rest sourced from reference TRBV19 and TRBJ2-3, is DGGITQSPKYLFRKEGQNVTLSCEQNLNHDAMYWYRQDPGQGLRLIYYSQIVNDFQKGDIAEGYSVSREKKESFPLTVTSAQKNPTAFYLCASSIDAGGTDTQYFGPGTRLTVL.